These T cell receptor beta chains were read from a single sample in a study of pediatric ulcerative colitis. Sequencing was performed with immunoSEQ multiplex PCR; in TCRdb, only in-frame clones are kept and a portion is missing. Of more than 50,000 clones listed, just over 75% were seen once; the top ten hold 5.2%. The sample consisted of blood. The receptor set was obtained from a boy aged 5-17 years with moderate ulcerative colitis. CDR3s include the opening cysteine and the closing phenylalanine or tryptophan. The order of the fields is CDR3 length, J gene, clone size, D gene, V gene, CDR3 DNA, CDR3 protein. D genes are given only for firm matches. Clone size is stated in some rows and not others, as once, few, many or a class when expanded.

len: 12; j_gene: TRBJ2-1; abundance: NA; d_gene: TRBD1; v_gene: TRBV5-1; CDR3nt: TGCGCCAGCAGACCCGGGACAGGGAGGCAGTTCTTC; CDR3aa: CASRPGTGRQFF
len: 15; j_gene: TRBJ2-1; abundance: NA; d_gene: NA; v_gene: TRBV12-5; CDR3nt: TGTGCTAGTGCCCCCCCAGGCAGCTCCTACAATGAGCAGTTCTTC; CDR3aa: CASAPPGSSYNEQFF
len: 17; j_gene: TRBJ2-5; abundance: NA; d_gene: NA; v_gene: TRBV11-3; CDR3nt: TGTGCCAGCAGCTTACCCCACACAGGGCCCCCCAAAGAGACCCAGTACTTC; CDR3aa: CASSLPHTGPPKETQYF
len: 16; j_gene: TRBJ1-2; abundance: NA; d_gene: NA; v_gene: TRBV5-4; CDR3nt: TGTGCCAGCAGCGGTGAAACGGGACGGACTAACTATGGCTACACCTTC; CDR3aa: CASSGETGRTNYGYTF
len: 14; j_gene: TRBJ2-7; abundance: NA; d_gene: TRBD2; v_gene: TRBV7-3; CDR3nt: TGTGCCAGCAGCTTTGCGGGAGGTAATTCCGAGCAGTACTTC; CDR3aa: CASSFAGGNSEQYF
len: 17; j_gene: TRBJ2-3; abundance: NA; d_gene: NA; v_gene: TRBV7-3; CDR3nt: TGTGCCAGCAGCCTAACCCTTCTCTGGGGGAGGTCAGATACGCAGTATTTT; CDR3aa: CASSLTLLWGRSDTQYF
len: 14; j_gene: TRBJ2-7; abundance: NA; d_gene: NA; v_gene: TRBV7-2; CDR3nt: TGTGCCAGCAGCTTAGAGCGACTCAGATACGAGCAGTACTTC; CDR3aa: CASSLERLRYEQYF
len: 17; j_gene: TRBJ1-5; abundance: few; d_gene: TRBD1; v_gene: TRBV5-1; CDR3nt: TGCGCCAGCAGCATAGGGACAGGGGGTGATAACAATCAGCCCCAGCATTTT; CDR3aa: CASSIGTGGDNNQPQHF
len: 15; j_gene: TRBJ2-1; abundance: NA; d_gene: TRBD2; v_gene: TRBV11-2; CDR3nt: TGTGCCAGCAGCTTAGTCAGCGGGAGGGTAGGGGAGCAGTTCTTC; CDR3aa: CASSLVSGRVGEQFF
len: 14; j_gene: TRBJ1-1; abundance: NA; d_gene: NA; v_gene: TRBV7-2; CDR3nt: TGTGCCAGCAGCCGTGAGAGTCCGAACACTGAAGCTTTCTTT; CDR3aa: CASSRESPNTEAFF
len: 14; j_gene: TRBJ2-7; abundance: NA; d_gene: TRBD1; v_gene: TRBV5-1; CDR3nt: TGCGCCAGCAGCCTCAGGGGGATCCCCTACGAGCAGTACTTC; CDR3aa: CASSLRGIPYEQYF
len: 16; j_gene: TRBJ2-1; abundance: NA; d_gene: NA; v_gene: TRBV4-1; CDR3nt: TGCGCCAGCAGCCAAGAGACTAGGAGGAGAAACAATGAGCAGTTCTTC; CDR3aa: CASSQETRRRNNEQFF
len: 17; j_gene: TRBJ2-1; abundance: NA; d_gene: TRBD2; v_gene: TRBV5-4; CDR3nt: TGTGCCAGCAAGACAGGGGTGGGACTAGCGGGGGACTATGAGCAGTTCTTC; CDR3aa: CASKTGVGLAGDYEQFF
len: 17; j_gene: TRBJ2-1; abundance: NA; d_gene: TRBD2; v_gene: TRBV7-2; CDR3nt: TGTGCCAGCAGGGGTCGTCGTCTCCGGGGGGTAGTCGATGAGCAGTTCTTC; CDR3aa: CASRGRRLRGVVDEQFF
len: 16; j_gene: TRBJ2-2; abundance: NA; d_gene: NA; v_gene: TRBV4-1; CDR3nt: TGCGCCAGCAGCCAAGAGCCGGAGCATTACACCGGGGAGCTGTTTTTT; CDR3aa: CASSQEPEHYTGELFF
len: 16; j_gene: TRBJ1-6; abundance: few; d_gene: TRBD1; v_gene: TRBV19; CDR3nt: TGTGCCAGTAGTATACGTGGCTGGACAGGGGCATCACCCCTCCACTTT; CDR3aa: CASSIRGWTGASPLHF
len: 13; j_gene: TRBJ1-1; abundance: few; d_gene: NA; v_gene: TRBV9; CDR3nt: TGTGCCAGCAGCGTAGGTGAGGGACTCGAAGCTTTCTTT; CDR3aa: CASSVGEGLEAFF
len: 15; j_gene: TRBJ1-1; abundance: once; d_gene: TRBD1; v_gene: TRBV19; CDR3nt: TGTGCCAGCGACGACGCCAGGGGGATGGTTTATGAAGCTTTCTTT; CDR3aa: CASDDARGMVYEAFF
len: 15; j_gene: TRBJ1-4; abundance: NA; d_gene: TRBD1; v_gene: TRBV6-1; CDR3nt: TGTGCCAGCAGTGAAACAGGGGCTCCGTATGAAAAACTGTTTTTT; CDR3aa: CASSETGAPYEKLFF
len: 14; j_gene: TRBJ1-3; abundance: once; d_gene: TRBD1; v_gene: TRBV9; CDR3nt: TGTGCCAGCGGGGACAGGGTGAATGGAAACACCATATATTTT; CDR3aa: CASGDRVNGNTIYF
len: 13; j_gene: TRBJ2-1; abundance: NA; d_gene: NA; v_gene: TRBV2; CDR3nt: TGTGCCAGCAGCACGCTGTGGGCTAATGAGCAGTTCTTC; CDR3aa: CASSTLWANEQFF
len: 16; j_gene: TRBJ1-5; abundance: NA; d_gene: NA; v_gene: TRBV15; CDR3nt: TGTGCCACCAGCAGAGCAGGGAGCCCCAGCAATCAGCCCCAGCATTTT; CDR3aa: CATSRAGSPSNQPQHF
len: 14; j_gene: TRBJ2-5; abundance: NA; d_gene: NA; v_gene: TRBV5-4; CDR3nt: TGTGCCAGCAGCTCGACGGGGGAAAGAGAGACCCAGTACTTC; CDR3aa: CASSSTGERETQYF
len: 14; j_gene: TRBJ2-5; abundance: NA; d_gene: NA; v_gene: TRBV7-9; CDR3nt: TGTGCCAGCAGCTTAGTGGCCGTAAGGGAGACCCAGTACTTC; CDR3aa: CASSLVAVRETQYF
len: 14; j_gene: TRBJ2-5; abundance: NA; d_gene: NA; v_gene: TRBV5-1; CDR3nt: TGCGCCAGCAGCTTGCAGGGCTCACAAGAGACCCAGTACTTC; CDR3aa: CASSLQGSQETQYF